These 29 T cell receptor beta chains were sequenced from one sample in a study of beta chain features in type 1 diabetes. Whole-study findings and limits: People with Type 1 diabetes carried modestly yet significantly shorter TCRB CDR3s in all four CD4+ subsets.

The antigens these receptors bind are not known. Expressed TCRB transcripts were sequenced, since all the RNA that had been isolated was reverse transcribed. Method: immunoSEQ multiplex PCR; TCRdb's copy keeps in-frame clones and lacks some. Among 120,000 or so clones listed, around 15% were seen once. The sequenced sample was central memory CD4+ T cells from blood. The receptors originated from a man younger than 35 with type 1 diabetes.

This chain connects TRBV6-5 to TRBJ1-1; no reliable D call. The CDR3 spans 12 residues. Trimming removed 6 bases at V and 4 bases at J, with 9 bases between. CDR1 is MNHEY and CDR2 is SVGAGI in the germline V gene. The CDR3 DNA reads TGTGCCAGCAGGCATGGTAGCACTGAAGCTTTCTTT. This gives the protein CASRHGSTEAFF.

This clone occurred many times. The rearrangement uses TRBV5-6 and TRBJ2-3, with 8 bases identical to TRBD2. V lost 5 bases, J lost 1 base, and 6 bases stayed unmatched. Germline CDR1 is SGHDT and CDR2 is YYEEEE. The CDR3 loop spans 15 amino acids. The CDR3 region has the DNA TGTGCCAGCAGTGCCGGGACTAGGGGCACAGATACGCAGTATTTT. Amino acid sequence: CASSAGTRGTDTQYF.

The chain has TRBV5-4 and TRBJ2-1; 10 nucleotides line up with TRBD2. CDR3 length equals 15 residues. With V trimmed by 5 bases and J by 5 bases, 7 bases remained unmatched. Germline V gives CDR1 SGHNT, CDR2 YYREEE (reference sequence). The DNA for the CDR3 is TGTGCCAGCAGTCCCTCGGGACTAGCGAACAATGAGCAGTTCTTC. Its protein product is CASSPSGLANNEQFF.

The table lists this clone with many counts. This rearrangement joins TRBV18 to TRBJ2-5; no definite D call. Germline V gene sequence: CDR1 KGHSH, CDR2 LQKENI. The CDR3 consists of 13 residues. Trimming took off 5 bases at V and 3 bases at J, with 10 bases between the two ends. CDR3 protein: CASSVSREETQYF. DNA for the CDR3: TGTGCCAGCTCAGTTAGCCGGGAAGAGACCCAGTACTTC. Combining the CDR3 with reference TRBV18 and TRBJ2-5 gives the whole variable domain NAGVMQNPRHLVRRRGQEARLRCSPMKGHSHVYWYRQLPEEGLKFMVYLQKENIIDESGMPKERFSAEFPKEGPSILRIQQVVRGDSAAYFCASSVSREETQYFGPGTRLLVL.

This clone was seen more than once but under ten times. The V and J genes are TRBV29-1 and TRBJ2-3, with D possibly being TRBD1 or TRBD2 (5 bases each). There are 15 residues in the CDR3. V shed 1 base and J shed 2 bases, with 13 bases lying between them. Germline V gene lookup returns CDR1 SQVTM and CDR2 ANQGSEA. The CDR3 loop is CSVEARQGPTDTQYF. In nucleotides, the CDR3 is TGCAGCGTTGAAGCAAGGCAGGGACCCACAGATACGCAGTATTTT.

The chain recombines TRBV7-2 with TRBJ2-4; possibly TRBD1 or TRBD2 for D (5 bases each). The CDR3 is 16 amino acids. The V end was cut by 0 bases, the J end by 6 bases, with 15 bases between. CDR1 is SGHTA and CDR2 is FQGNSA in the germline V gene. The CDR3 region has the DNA TGTGCCAGCAGCTTAGCGCTCGGGGCGCCAGGAAACATTCAGTACTTC. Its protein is CASSLALGAPGNIQYF.

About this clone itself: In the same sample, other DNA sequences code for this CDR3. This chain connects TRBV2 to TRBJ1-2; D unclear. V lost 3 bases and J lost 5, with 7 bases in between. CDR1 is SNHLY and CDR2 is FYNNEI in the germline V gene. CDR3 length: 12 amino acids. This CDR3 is CASSDEEYGYTF. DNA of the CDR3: TGTGCCAGCAGTGATGAGGAATATGGCTACACCTTC.

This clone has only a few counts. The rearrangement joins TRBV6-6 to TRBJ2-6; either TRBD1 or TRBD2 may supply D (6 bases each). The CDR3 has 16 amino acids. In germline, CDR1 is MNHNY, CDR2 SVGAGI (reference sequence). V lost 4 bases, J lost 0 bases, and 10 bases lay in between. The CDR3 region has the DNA TGTGCCAGCAGTTCCAGGGGAGGCTCTGGGGCCAACGTCCTGACTTTC. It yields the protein CASSSRGGSGANVLTF.

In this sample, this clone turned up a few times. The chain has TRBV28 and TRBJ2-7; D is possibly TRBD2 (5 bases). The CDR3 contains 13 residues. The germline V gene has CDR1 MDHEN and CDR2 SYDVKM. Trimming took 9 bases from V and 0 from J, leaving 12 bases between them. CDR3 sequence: CASTVGSSYEQYF. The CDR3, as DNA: TGTGCCAGTACAGTTGGGAGCTCCTACGAGCAGTACTTC.

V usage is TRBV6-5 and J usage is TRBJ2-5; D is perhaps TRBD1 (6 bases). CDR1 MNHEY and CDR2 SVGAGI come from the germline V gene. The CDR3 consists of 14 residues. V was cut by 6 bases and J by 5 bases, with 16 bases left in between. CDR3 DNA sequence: TGTGCCAGCAGAAGAAAGAGGGGGATCGAGACCCAGTACTTC. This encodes CASRRKRGIETQYF.

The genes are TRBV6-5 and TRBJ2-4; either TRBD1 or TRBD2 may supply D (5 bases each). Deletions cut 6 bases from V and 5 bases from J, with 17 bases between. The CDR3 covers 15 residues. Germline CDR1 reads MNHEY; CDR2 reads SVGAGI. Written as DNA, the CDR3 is TGTGCCAGCAGGGAGGCCGCAGGGACCCAAAACATTCAGTACTTC. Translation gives CASREAAGTQNIQYF.

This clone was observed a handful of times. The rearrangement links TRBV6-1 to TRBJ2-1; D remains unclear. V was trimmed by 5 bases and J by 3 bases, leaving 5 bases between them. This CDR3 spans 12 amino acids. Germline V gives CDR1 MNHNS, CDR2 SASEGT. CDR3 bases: TGTGCCAGCAGTCGGCTCTACAATGAGCAGTTCTTC. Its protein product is CASSRLYNEQFF.

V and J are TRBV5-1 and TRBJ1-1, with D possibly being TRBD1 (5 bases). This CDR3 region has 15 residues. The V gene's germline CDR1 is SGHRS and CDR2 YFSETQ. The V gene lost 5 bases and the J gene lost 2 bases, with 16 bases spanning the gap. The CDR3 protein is CASSKFRDGNTEAFF. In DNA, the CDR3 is TGCGCCAGCAGTAAGTTCAGGGACGGAAACACTGAAGCTTTCTTT.

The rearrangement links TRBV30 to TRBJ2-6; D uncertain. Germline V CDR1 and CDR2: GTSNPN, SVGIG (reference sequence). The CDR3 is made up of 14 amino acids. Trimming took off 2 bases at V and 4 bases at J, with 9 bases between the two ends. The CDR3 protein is CAWSWSAGANVLTF. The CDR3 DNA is TGTGCCTGGAGTTGGAGTGCCGGGGCCAACGTCCTGACTTTC.

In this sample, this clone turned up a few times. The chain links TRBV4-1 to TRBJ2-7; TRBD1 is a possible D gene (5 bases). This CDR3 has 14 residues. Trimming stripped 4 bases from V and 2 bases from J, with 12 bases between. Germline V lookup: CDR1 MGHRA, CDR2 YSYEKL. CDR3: CASSPRTDTYEQYF. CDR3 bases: TGCGCCAGCAGCCCAAGGACGGACACCTACGAGCAGTACTTC.

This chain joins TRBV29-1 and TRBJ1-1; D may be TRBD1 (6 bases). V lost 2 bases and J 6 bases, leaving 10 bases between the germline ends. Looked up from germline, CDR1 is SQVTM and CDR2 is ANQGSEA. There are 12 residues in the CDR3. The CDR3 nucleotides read TGCAGCGTTGAATGGGGGGCGGCTGAAGCTTTCTTT. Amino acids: CSVEWGAAEAFF.

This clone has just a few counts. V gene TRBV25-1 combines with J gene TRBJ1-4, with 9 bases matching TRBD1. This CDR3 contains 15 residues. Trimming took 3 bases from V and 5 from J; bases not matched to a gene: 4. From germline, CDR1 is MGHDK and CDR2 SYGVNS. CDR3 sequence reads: CASSDHGQGNEKLFF. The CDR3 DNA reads TGTGCCAGCAGTGACCACGGACAGGGGAATGAAAAACTGTTTTTT.

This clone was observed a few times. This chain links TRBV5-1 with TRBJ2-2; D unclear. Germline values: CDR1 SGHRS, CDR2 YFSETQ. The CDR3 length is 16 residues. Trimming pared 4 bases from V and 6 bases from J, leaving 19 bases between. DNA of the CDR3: TGCGCCAGCAGCGAGACATATGGTGGGGTTCCCGGGGAGCTGTTTTTT. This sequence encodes CASSETYGGVPGELFF.

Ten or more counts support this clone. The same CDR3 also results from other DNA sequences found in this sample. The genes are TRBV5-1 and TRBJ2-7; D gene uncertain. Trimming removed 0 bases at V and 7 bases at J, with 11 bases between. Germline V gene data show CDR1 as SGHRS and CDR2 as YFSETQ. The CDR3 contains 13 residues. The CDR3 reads CASSLDPDGEQYF. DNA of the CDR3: TGCGCCAGCAGCTTGGACCCGGATGGTGAGCAGTACTTC.

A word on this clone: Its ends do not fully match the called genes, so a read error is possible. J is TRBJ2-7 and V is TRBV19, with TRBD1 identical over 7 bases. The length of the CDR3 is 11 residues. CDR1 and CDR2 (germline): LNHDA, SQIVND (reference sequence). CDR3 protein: CASSRQGVLHF. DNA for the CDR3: TGTGCCAGCTCCAGACAGGGTGTTTTGCACTTC.

CDR3 residues: CSVRRDGANYGYTF. The CDR3 coding sequence is TGCAGCGTTCGAAGGGACGGAGCTAACTATGGCTACACCTTC. This chain uses TRBV29-1 with TRBJ1-2; TRBD1 might be the D (5 bases). Per germline, CDR1 SQVTM and CDR2 ANQGSEA. Deletions cut 5 bases from V and 0 bases from J, with 13 bases between. The CDR3 contains 14 residues.

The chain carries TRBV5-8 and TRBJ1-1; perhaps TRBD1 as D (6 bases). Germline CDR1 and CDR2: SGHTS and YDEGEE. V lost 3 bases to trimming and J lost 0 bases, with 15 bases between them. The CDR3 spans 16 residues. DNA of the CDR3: TGTGCCAGCAGCTCTTTAGACAGGTCCATGAACACTGAAGCTTTCTTT. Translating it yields CASSSLDRSMNTEAFF.

The chain's CDR3 is CSSLRDSGSTEAFF. The CDR3 DNA reads as TGCAGTAGCTTGCGGGACAGCGGGAGCACTGAAGCTTTCTTT. V usage is TRBV29-1 and J usage is TRBJ1-1; 7 bases fit TRBD1. The length of the CDR3 is 14 residues. The germline V gene encodes CDR1 SQVTM and CDR2 ANQGSEA.

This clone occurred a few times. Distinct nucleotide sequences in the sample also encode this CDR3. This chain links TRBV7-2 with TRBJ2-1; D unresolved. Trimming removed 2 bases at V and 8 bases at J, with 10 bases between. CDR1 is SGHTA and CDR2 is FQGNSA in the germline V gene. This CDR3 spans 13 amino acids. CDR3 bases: TGTGCCAGCAGCTTACGCAGCCGGGATGAGCAGTTCTTC. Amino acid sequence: CASSLRSRDEQFF.

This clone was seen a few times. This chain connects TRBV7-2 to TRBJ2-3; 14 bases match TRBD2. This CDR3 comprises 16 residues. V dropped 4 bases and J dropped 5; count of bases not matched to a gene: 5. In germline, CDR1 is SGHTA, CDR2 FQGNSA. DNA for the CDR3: TGTGCCAGCAGCTCGGGACTAGCGGGAGCCGTAGATACGCAGTATTTT. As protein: CASSSGLAGAVDTQYF. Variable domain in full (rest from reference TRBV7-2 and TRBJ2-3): GAGVSQSPSNKVTEKGKDVELRCDPISGHTALYWYRQSLGQGLEFLIYFQGNSAPDKSGLPSDRFSAERTGGSVSTLTIQRTQQEDSAVYLCASSSGLAGAVDTQYFGPGTRLTVL.

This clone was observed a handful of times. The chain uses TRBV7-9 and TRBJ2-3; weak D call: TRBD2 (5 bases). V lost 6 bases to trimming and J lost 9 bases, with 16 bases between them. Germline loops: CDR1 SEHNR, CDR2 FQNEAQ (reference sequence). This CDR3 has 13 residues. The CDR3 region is CASRSGSISTQYF. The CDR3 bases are TGTGCCAGCAGGTCGGGATCAATAAGCACGCAGTATTTT.

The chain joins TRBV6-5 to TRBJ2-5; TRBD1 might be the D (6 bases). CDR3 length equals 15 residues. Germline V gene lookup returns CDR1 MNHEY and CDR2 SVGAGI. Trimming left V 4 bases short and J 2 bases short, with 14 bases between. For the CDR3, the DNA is TGTGCCAGCAGTTCGCCTACTAGGGGGCAAGAGACCCAGTACTTC. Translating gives CASSSPTRGQETQYF.

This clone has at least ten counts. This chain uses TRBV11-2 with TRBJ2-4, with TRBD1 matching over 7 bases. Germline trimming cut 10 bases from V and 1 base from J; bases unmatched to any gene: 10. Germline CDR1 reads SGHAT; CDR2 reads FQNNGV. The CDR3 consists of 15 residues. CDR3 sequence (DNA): TGTGCCACCCGGGCGTTCAGGGGGGCCAAAAACATTCAGTACTTC. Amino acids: CATRAFRGAKNIQYF.

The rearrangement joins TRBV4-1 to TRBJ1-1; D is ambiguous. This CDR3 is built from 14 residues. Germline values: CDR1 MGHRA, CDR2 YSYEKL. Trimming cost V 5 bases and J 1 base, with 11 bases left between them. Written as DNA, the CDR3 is TGCGCCAGCAGCATCGGACGGGGGAACACTGAAGCTTTCTTT. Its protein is CASSIGRGNTEAFF.